A selection of T cell receptor beta chains follows, all from one sample in a study of cytomegalovirus exposure and HLA in healthy donors. The repertoire was sequenced with immunoSEQ multiplex PCR; TCRdb's copy has only in-frame clones and lacks some. The sample includes about 85,000 clones, under 80% of them seen just once. Source material: PBMCs. The source is a boy younger than 18 in good health and CMV-seronegative. CDR3s include the opening cysteine and the closing phenylalanine or tryptophan. A D gene is named only where the DNA matches it firmly. Clone size, where shown, is once, few, many, or a class for clones that have expanded.

CDR3nt	CDR3aa	d_gene	v_gene	j_gene	abundance
TGTGCCAGCAGTTTACGACAGAACACCGGGGAGCTGTTTTTT	CASSLRQNTGELFF	-	TRBV28	TRBJ2-2	few
TGCAGCGTTGAAGCGGGGATCCGCACAGATACGCAGTATTTT	CSVEAGIRTDTQYF	-	TRBV29-1	TRBJ2-3	-
TGTGCCAGCAGCTCCGGGACTGGAGCTTTCTTT	CASSSGTGAFF	-	TRBV13	TRBJ1-1	-
TGTGCCAGCAGCTTAGACAGGGGGCGAGAGACCCAGTACTTC	CASSLDRGRETQYF	TRBD1	TRBV11-2	TRBJ2-5	once
TGCGCCAGCAGCCTGGGGACTAGCGGCAACTACGAGCAGTACTTC	CASSLGTSGNYEQYF	TRBD2	TRBV4-1	TRBJ2-7	-
TGCGCCAGCAGCCACAGGGGTTTTTGGGAGACCCAGTACTTC	CASSHRGFWETQYF	-	TRBV4-1	TRBJ2-5	once
TGTGCCAGCAGCCCACTAGCGGCTTCCTCCCGAAACAATGAGCAGTTCTTC	CASSPLAASSRNNEQFF	TRBD2	TRBV7-6	TRBJ2-1	few
TGTGCCAGCAGCTTAGGACCCACAGGGGGCGGTGGCTACACCTTC	CASSLGPTGGGGYTF	TRBD1	TRBV7-6	TRBJ1-2	-
TGCGCCAGCAGCTTGCTGGGGCAGGGGGCCTCTGGGGCCAACGTCCTGACTTTC	CASSLLGQGASGANVLTF	TRBD1	TRBV5-1	TRBJ2-6	-
TGTGCCGGGGACAGGGGAGGCACTGAAGCTTTCTTT	CAGDRGGTEAFF	TRBD1	TRBV30	TRBJ1-1	once
TGTGCCAGCAGTTTAGACAGGGAGAACACTGAAGCTTTCTTT	CASSLDRENTEAFF	TRBD1	TRBV6-5	TRBJ1-1	-
TGCAGCGTGTCGGTGAGATCTGGAAACACCATATATTTT	CSVSVRSGNTIYF	-	TRBV29-1	TRBJ1-3	-
TGCGCCAGCACCTTCGACTCCCCTATCTACGAGCAGTACTTC	CASTFDSPIYEQYF	-	TRBV5-1	TRBJ2-7	-
TGCGCCAGCAGTCAATCTGGACAGGGATCGTGCAATCAGCCCCAGCATTTT	CASSQSGQGSCNQPQHF	TRBD1	TRBV23-1	TRBJ1-5	few
TGTGCCAGCAGCTTAGATTTGTCAGGGGGCACTGAAGCTTTCTTT	CASSLDLSGGTEAFF	TRBD1	TRBV11-2	TRBJ1-1	-
TGTGCCAGTAAACGGACAGAGAACACTGAAGCTTTCTTT	CASKRTENTEAFF	-	TRBV19	TRBJ1-1	-
TGCGCCAGCAGCCAAGATATGGCGAGGTCCGATGGCTACACCTTC	CASSQDMARSDGYTF	-	TRBV4-1	TRBJ1-2	-
TGTGCCAGTAGGATCGGAACAGGGGGCCCCTATGGCTACACCTTC	CASRIGTGGPYGYTF	TRBD1	TRBV19	TRBJ1-2	few
TGTGCCAGCAGTCGAGCCGGGACAGGGGATCTTGGCTACACCTTC	CASSRAGTGDLGYTF	TRBD1	TRBV28	TRBJ1-2	-
TGCGCCAGCAGCCAGGCGGGTGGGGTAGTCACAGATACGCAGTATTTT	CASSQAGGVVTDTQYF	-	TRBV4-1	TRBJ2-3	-
TGCAGCGTAGAAGCGACAGACTCCTACGAGCAGTACTTC	CSVEATDSYEQYF	-	TRBV29-1	TRBJ2-7	-
TGTGCCAGCAGCTCGGGGGGGTCTGAAGCTTTCTTT	CASSSGGSEAFF	-	TRBV5-5	TRBJ1-1	-
TGTGCCAGCAGCCCGGGGGGGACAGGGGACCTCTACGAGCAGTACTTC	CASSPGGTGDLYEQYF	TRBD1	TRBV7-9	TRBJ2-7	-
TGCGCCAGCAGCTTCGGGACTAGTGAAGAGACCCAGTACTTC	CASSFGTSEETQYF	TRBD2	TRBV5-1	TRBJ2-5	-
TGTGCCAGCAGCCGCCAGACCGCGGGGGAGACCCAGTACTTC	CASSRQTAGETQYF	-	TRBV11-2	TRBJ2-5	-
TGTGCCAGCAGTTACTCGTGGGCTGACTCCTACGAGCAGTACTTC	CASSYSWADSYEQYF	-	TRBV6-5	TRBJ2-7	once
TGTGCCAGCAGCCAACCGGGACAGGGGGATTTGATCAATGAGCAGTTCTTC	CASSQPGQGDLINEQFF	TRBD1	TRBV4-2	TRBJ2-1	-
TGTGCCAGCAGCTCGACAGGGACCTACGAGCAGTACTTC	CASSSTGTYEQYF	TRBD1	TRBV7-9	TRBJ2-7	-
TGTGCCAGCAGCTTTACTAGCGGGAAAGGCGCCGGGGAGCTGTTTTTT	CASSFTSGKGAGELFF	TRBD2	TRBV11-2	TRBJ2-2	-
TGTGCCACCAGCAGAGATGCGACAAACACTGAAGCTTTCTTT	CATSRDATNTEAFF	-	TRBV15	TRBJ1-1	-
TGTGCCACCAGCAGAGATCTGGGGCGAGACGGCTACACCTTC	CATSRDLGRDGYTF	-	TRBV15	TRBJ1-2	-
TGTGCCAGCAGCTTGGGCCTAGCGGGGGGCAGGGATACGCAGTATTTT	CASSLGLAGGRDTQYF	TRBD2	TRBV5-4	TRBJ2-3	-
TGCGCCAGCAGCCCACAGGGGGCTGGTCAGCCCCAGCATTTT	CASSPQGAGQPQHF	TRBD1	TRBV5-1	TRBJ1-5	-
TGTGCCAGCGTACCTGGACAGGGGGCCAAAAACATTCAGTACTTC	CASVPGQGAKNIQYF	TRBD1	TRBV5-8	TRBJ2-4	few
TGTGCCAGCAGCCCTTCCGGGACTCCCTACAATGAGCAGTTCTTC	CASSPSGTPYNEQFF	-	TRBV5-6	TRBJ2-1	-
TGCGCCAGCAGTGAGTCATCTTACGAGCAGTACTTC	CASSESSYEQYF	-	TRBV10-2	TRBJ2-7	-
TGCGCCAGCAGCCTTTCAGGGTTACTCACTGAAGCTTTCTTT	CASSLSGLLTEAFF	-	TRBV4-3	TRBJ1-1	once
TGTGCCAGCAGCCGATACATTGATACTGAAGCTTTCTTT	CASSRYIDTEAFF	-	TRBV7-3	TRBJ1-1	-